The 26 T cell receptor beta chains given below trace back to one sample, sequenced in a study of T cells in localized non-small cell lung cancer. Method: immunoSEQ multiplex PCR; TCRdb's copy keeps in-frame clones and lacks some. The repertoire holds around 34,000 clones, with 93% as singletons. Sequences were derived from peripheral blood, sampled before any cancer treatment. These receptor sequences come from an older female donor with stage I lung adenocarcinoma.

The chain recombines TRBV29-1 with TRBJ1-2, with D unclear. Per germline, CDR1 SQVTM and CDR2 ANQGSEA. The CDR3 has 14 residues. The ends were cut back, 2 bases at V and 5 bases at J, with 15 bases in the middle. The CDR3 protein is CSVERTAGVYGYTF. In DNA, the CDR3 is TGCAGCGTTGAAAGGACGGCAGGAGTGTATGGCTACACCTTC. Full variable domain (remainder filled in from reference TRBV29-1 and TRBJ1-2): SAVISQKPSRDICQRGTSLTIQCQVDSQVTMMFWYRQQPGQSLTLIATANQGSEATYESGFVIDKFPISRPNLTFSTLTVSNMSPEDSSIYLCSVERTAGVYGYTFGSGTRLTVV.

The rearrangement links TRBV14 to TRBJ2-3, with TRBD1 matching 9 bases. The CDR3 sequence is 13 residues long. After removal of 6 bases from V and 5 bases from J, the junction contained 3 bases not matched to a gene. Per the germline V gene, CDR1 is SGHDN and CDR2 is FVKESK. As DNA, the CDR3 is TGTGCCAGCAGGTGGACAGGGGAAGATACGCAGTATTTT. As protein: CASRWTGEDTQYF.

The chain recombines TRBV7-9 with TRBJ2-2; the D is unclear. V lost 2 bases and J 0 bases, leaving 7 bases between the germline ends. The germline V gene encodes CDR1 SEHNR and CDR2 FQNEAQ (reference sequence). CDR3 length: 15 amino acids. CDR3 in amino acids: CASSLIFPNTGELFF. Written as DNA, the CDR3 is TGTGCCAGCAGCTTAATTTTTCCGAACACCGGGGAGCTGTTTTTT.

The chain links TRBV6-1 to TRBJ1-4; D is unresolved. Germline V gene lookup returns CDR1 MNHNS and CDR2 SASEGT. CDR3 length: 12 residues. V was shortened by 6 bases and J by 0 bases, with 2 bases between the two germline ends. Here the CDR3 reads CASRPTNEKLFF. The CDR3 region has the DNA TGTGCCAGCAGGCCAACTAATGAAAAACTGTTTTTT.

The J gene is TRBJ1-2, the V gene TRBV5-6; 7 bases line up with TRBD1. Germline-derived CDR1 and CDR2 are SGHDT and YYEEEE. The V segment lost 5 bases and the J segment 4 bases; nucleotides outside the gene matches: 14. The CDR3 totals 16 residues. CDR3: CASSDRVRGAVYGYTF. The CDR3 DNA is TGTGCCAGCAGTGACAGGGTTCGCGGGGCTGTCTATGGCTACACCTTC.

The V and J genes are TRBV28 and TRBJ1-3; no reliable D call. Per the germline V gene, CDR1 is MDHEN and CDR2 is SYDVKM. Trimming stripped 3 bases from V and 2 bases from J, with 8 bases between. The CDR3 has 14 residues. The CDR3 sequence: CASSFTGAGNTIYF. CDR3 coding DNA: TGTGCCAGCAGTTTCACCGGGGCTGGAAACACCATATATTTT.

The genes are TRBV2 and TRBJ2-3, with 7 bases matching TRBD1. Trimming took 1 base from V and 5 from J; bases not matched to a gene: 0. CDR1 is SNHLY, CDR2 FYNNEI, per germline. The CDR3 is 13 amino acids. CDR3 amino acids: CASSEGQGDTQYF. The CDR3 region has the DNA TGTGCCAGCAGTGAAGGACAGGGAGATACGCAGTATTTT.

CDR3 DNA sequence: TGTTCCCGGGAAACTGAAGCTTTCTTT. Translated, it gives CSRETEAFF. This chain joins TRBV27 and TRBJ1-1; D is unclear. Germline-derived CDR1 and CDR2 are MNHEY and SMNVEV (reference sequence). The length of the CDR3 is 9 residues.

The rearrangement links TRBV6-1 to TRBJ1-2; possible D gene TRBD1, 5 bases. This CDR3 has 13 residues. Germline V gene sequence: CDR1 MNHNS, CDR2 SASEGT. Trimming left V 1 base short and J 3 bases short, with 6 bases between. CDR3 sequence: CASSEGDYYGYTF. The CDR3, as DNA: TGTGCCAGCAGTGAAGGGGACTACTATGGCTACACCTTC.

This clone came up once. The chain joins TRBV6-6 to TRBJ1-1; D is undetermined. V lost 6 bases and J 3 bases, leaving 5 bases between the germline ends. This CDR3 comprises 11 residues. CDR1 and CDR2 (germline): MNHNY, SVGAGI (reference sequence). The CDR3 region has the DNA TGTGCCAGCAGCCCCGACACTGAAGCTTTCTTT. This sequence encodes CASSPDTEAFF.

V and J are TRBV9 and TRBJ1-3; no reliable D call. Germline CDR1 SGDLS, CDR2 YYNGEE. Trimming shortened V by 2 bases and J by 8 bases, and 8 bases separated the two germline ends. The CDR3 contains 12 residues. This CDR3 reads CASSVRSDTIYF. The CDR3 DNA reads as TGTGCCAGCAGCGTTAGGTCTGACACCATATATTTT.

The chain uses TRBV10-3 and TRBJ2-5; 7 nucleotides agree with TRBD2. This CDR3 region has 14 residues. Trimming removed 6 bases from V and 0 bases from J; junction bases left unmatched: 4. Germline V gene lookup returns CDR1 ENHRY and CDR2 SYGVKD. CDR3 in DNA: TGTGCCATCAGGGCTAGCGGAGACCAAGAGACCCAGTACTTC. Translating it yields CAIRASGDQETQYF.

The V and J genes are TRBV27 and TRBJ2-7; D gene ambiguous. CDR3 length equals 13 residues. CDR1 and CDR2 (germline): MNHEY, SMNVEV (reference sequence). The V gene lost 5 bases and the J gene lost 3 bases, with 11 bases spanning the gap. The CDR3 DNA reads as TGTGCCAGCAGTAAAGAGGCAGGCTACGAGCAGTACTTC. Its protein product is CASSKEAGYEQYF.

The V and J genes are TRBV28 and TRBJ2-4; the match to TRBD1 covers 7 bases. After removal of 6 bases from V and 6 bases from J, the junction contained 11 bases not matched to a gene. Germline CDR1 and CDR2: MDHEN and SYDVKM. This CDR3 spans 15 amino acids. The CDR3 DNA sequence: TGTGCCAGCAGACCGACAGGGTTGAGGGGAAACATTCAGTACTTC. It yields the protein CASRPTGLRGNIQYF.

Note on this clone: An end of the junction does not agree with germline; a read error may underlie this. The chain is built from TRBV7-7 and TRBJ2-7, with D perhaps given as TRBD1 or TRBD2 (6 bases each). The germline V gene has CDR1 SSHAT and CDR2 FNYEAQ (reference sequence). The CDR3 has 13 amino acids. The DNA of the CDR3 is TGTGCTAGCAGCCAAGGGGGGAACTACGAGCAGTACTTC. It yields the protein CASSQGGNYEQYF.

Written as DNA, the CDR3 is TGTGCCAGCACCCGACAGGGAGGATACAATGAGCAGTTCTTC. Translating gives CASTRQGGYNEQFF. V gene TRBV27 combines with J gene TRBJ2-1, with a possible D match to TRBD1 (7 bases). This CDR3 region has 14 residues. V dropped 7 bases and J dropped 4 bases, with 14 bases sitting between them. CDR1 and CDR2 from the germline V gene are MNHEY and SMNVEV (reference sequence).

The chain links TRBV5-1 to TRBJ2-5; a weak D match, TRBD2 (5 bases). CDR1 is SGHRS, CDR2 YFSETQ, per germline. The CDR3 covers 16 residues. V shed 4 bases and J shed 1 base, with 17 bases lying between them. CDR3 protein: CASSPGVDYLQETQYF. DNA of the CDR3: TGCGCCAGCAGCCCTGGAGTTGACTACCTCCAAGAGACCCAGTACTTC.

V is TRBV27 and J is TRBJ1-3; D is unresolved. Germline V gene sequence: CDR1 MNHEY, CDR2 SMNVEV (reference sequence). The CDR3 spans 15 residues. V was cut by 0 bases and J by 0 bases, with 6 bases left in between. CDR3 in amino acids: CASSLSWSSGNTIYF. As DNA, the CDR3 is TGTGCCAGCAGTTTATCCTGGAGCTCTGGAAACACCATATATTTT.

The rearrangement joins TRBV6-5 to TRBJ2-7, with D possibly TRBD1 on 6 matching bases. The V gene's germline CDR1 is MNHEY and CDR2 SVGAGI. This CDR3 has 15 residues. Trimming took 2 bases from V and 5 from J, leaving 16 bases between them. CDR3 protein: CASSYRRDMTHEQYF. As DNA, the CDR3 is TGTGCCAGCAGTTACCGCCGGGACATGACGCACGAGCAGTACTTC.

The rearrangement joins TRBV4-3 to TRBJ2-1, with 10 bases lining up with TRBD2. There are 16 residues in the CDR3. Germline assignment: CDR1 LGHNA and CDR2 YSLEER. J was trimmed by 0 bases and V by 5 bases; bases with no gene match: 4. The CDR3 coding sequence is TGCGCCAGCAGCACCTCTAGCGGGAGCTCCTACAATGAGCAGTTCTTC. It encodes CASSTSSGSSYNEQFF.

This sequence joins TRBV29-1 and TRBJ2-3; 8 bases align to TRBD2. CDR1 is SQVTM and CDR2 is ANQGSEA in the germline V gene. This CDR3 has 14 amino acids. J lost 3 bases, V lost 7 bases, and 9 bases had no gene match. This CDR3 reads CSAFGGVGTDTQYF. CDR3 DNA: TGCAGCGCATTCGGGGGGGTTGGTACAGATACGCAGTATTTT.

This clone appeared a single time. The CDR3 spells CAQSSGSNQPQHF. The CDR3 DNA sequence: TGTGCCCAGTCTAGTGGGAGCAATCAGCCCCAGCATTTT. V and J are TRBV30 and TRBJ1-5; D gene unclear. The germline V and J ends were trimmed by 8 bases and 1 base, with 12 bases remaining between them. In germline, CDR1 is GTSNPN, CDR2 SVGIG (reference sequence). The CDR3 length is 13 residues.

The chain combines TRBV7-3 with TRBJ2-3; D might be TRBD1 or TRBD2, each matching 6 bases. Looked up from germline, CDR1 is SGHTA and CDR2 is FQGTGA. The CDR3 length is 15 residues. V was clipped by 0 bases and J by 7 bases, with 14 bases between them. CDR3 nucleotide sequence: TGTGCCAGCAGCTTAACAGGCGGGACATCCTATACGCAGTATTTT. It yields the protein CASSLTGGTSYTQYF.

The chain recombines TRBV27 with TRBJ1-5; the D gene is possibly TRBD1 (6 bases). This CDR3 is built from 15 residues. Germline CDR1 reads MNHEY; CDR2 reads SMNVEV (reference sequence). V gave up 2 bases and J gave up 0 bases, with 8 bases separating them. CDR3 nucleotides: TGTGCCAGCAGTTTAAACAGGGATAGCAATCAGCCCCAGCATTTT. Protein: CASSLNRDSNQPQHF.

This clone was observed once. The DNA for the CDR3 is TGTGCCAGCAGCCGATCGACTAGCGGGGGTCGGAGCACAGATACGCAGTATTTT. Residues: CASSRSTSGGRSTDTQYF. The V and J genes are TRBV9 and TRBJ2-3, with 12 bases matching TRBD2. The CDR3 loop spans 18 amino acids. Per germline, CDR1 SGDLS and CDR2 YYNGEE. V shed 4 bases, J shed 0 bases, and the junction held 9 bases outside the gene matches.

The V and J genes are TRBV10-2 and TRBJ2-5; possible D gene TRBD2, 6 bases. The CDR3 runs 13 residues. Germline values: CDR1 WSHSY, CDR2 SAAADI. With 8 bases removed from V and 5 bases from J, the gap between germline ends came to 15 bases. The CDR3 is CASGSGGRETQYF. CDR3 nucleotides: TGCGCCAGCGGTAGCGGAGGGAGGGAGACCCAGTACTTC.